This TCR beta chain was recovered during a study of Ad26.COV2.S vaccination and SARS-CoV-2 variants. At the level of the study: Once, or twice with 56 days between doses, Ad26.COV2.S was given intramuscularly.

A remark on this clone: Its antigen remains unknown.

The treatment: some 19 received Ad26.COV2.S at low or high dose, single or two shots; 5 received placebo; per-sample allocation not given. Sampling took place 63 days after the first vaccine or placebo injection. This table comes from immunoSEQ multiplex PCR, and its TCRdb copy is limited to in-frame clones, with some not included. The data contain some 390,000 clones, less than 90% of them singletons. Study-level points and caveats: Substantial post-vaccination breadth of spike-specific CD8+ and CD4+ T cell responses was reported.

Trimming at V came to 4 bases and at J to 3 bases, leaving 10 bases not matched to a gene. This CDR3 comprises 16 residues. The germline CDR1 and CDR2 sequences are SGHRS and YFSETQ. The TCR was taken from a person aged 18 to 65 who received the Ad26.COV2.S COVID-19 vaccine or a placebo. The material was peripheral blood, obtained in a trial of Ad26.COV2.S vaccine versus placebo. This chain uses TRBV5-1 with TRBJ1-1; 9 bases are shared with TRBD1. CDR3 nucleotides: TGCGCCAGCAGCAAGAACAGGGGGCGCGTTTACACTGAAGCTTTCTTT. This gives the protein CASSKNRGRVYTEAFF.